These T cell receptor beta chains were read from a single sample in a study of CD8 T cells in ankylosing spondylitis. TCRdb re-analysed the 5' RACE reads in MiXCR, keeping a single row per CDR3 protein. The sample yields 250,000 to 300,000 distinct CDR3 sequences, approximately 20% seen once. The sample was blood, either unsorted or a sorted T cell fraction (not recorded which). The receptors stem from a male donor with ankylosing spondylitis or in good health (not recorded which). Each CDR3 is given with its conserved first and last residue. The order of the fields is V gene, clone size, J gene, D gene, CDR3 DNA, CDR3 protein. The D gene is left open where the match is weak. Size values are once, few and many counts, or a class for expanded clones, and some rows have none.

TRBV29-1	few	TRBJ2-3	.	TGCAGCGTTTGTGTTGCTGTAGATACGCAGTATTTT	CSVCVAVDTQYF
TRBV20-1	.	TRBJ2-5	.	TGCAGTGCTAGGGACTACCAAGAGACCCAGTACTTC	CSARDYQETQYF
TRBV10-3	.	TRBJ1-3	.	TGTGCCATCAGTGAGAAGGGTCCGCTGGCTGGAAACACCATATATTTT	CAISEKGPLAGNTIYF
TRBV28	many	TRBJ1-1	.	TGTGCCAGCAGTTCCCGTCTACCCGGGACGGGTGAAGCTTTCTTT	CASSSRLPGTGEAFF
TRBV15	.	TRBJ2-3	.	TGTGCCACCAGCAGAGGGGACGTCTGGGGCACAGATACGCAGTATTTT	CATSRGDVWGTDTQYF
TRBV7-7	few	TRBJ2-3	.	TGTGCCAGCAGCTTTGGGGGGAGAGTCGGGGATACGCAGTATTTT	CASSFGGRVGDTQYF
TRBV28	.	TRBJ1-5	TRBD1	TGTGCCAGCAGTCTCGGACAGGTTGCGGGTCAGCCCCAGCATTTT	CASSLGQVAGQPQHF
TRBV29-1	few	TRBJ1-4	.	TGCAGCGTTGGCACAAGGGTGGGTGAAAAACTGTTTTTT	CSVGTRVGEKLFF
TRBV9	.	TRBJ2-3	.	TGTGCCAGCAGCCCCCGGGACAACACAGATACGCAGTATTTT	CASSPRDNTDTQYF
TRBV4-1	.	TRBJ1-1	TRBD1	TGCGCCAGCAGCCAAGATTGGGCAGGGGGGACTGAAGCTTTCTTT	CASSQDWAGGTEAFF
TRBV10-3	few	TRBJ1-4	.	TGTGCCATCAGTTCGGAAGTTGCAACTAATGAAAAACTGTTTTTT	CAISSEVATNEKLFF
TRBV9	.	TRBJ2-2	.	TGTGCCAGCAGCGTAGAGGAAGGGGTATTCGCCGGGGAGCTGTTTTTT	CASSVEEGVFAGELFF
TRBV4-1	few	TRBJ1-1	TRBD1	TGCGCCAGCAGCCCAGACAGGGCCCTGGGCACTGAAGCTTTCTTT	CASSPDRALGTEAFF
TRBV7-3	few	TRBJ2-3	.	TGTGCCAGCAGCGAGGGACATGGGACAGATACGCAGTATTTT	CASSEGHGTDTQYF
TRBV12-3/TRBV12-4	few	TRBJ1-1	.	TGTGCCAGCAGTACGACGGATGAAGCTTTCTTT	CASSTTDEAFF
TRBV29-1	.	TRBJ2-1	TRBD1	TGCAGCGTAGACAGGGTGCGGAATGAGCAGTTCTTC	CSVDRVRNEQFF
TRBV5-1	many	TRBJ2-3	TRBD2	TGCGCCAGCAGCTTGGGCGCGGGAGGGACCTTAGGCCAAGATACGCAGTATTTT	CASSLGAGGTLGQDTQYF
TRBV20-1	.	TRBJ1-1	.	TGCAGTGCTAGTGCGGGGGCCCCCGACACTGAAGCTTTCTTT	CSASAGAPDTEAFF
TRBV27	.	TRBJ2-5	TRBD1	TGTGCCAGCAGTCGGGGGACAGGGTATACGGAGACCCAGTACTTC	CASSRGTGYTETQYF
TRBV2	many	TRBJ1-1	.	TGTGCCAGCAGTGACGAGGGGCGCACTGAAGCTTTCTTT	CASSDEGRTEAFF
TRBV10-3	many	TRBJ2-1	.	TGTGCCATCAGTGTTGGGACAATCTACAATGAGCAGTTCTTC	CAISVGTIYNEQFF
TRBV7-3	.	TRBJ2-2	TRBD2	TGTGCCAGCAGAAACGGGGGGGCGAACGGGGAGCTGTTTTTT	CASRNGGANGELFF
TRBV6-1	.	TRBJ2-3	.	TGTGCCAGCAGTAGAAATTTAGCTGCTGGCACAGATACGCAGTATTTT	CASSRNLAAGTDTQYF